The present entry profiles one T cell receptor beta chain with its context. The V gene end was trimmed by 8 bases and the J gene end by 0 bases; junction bases not matched to a gene: 4. Germline lookup yields CDR1 SEHNR and CDR2 FQNEAQ (reference sequence). The CDR3 extends over 13 amino acids. In the authors' workflow: Scientists estimated how many nucleated cells there were by amplifying reference gene primers. Data came from immunoSEQ multiplex PCR; TCRdb stores just in-frame clones and leaves some out. V and J calls and clone size come straight from that table; D and trimming were deduced from the DNA. The sample lists 85,000 to 100,000 clones, around three quarters occurring once. The data originate from a study of blood T cell repertoires in COVID-19. Across the whole study: Whether acute or convalescent, the COVID-19 samples came from the United States, Italy and Spain. Nucleic acid was either cDNA or gDNA, and it came from T cells, B-cell-depleted T cells, or PBMCs.

This clonotype was sampled from a man between 50 and 59 years old who had recovered from COVID-19. Sequenced: peripheral blood. The chain joins TRBV7-9 to TRBJ2-7; 7 nucleotides match TRBD1. The CDR3 sequence is CASGQALSYEQYF. The DNA for the CDR3 is TGTGCCAGCGGACAGGCGCTCTCCTACGAGCAGTACTTC.